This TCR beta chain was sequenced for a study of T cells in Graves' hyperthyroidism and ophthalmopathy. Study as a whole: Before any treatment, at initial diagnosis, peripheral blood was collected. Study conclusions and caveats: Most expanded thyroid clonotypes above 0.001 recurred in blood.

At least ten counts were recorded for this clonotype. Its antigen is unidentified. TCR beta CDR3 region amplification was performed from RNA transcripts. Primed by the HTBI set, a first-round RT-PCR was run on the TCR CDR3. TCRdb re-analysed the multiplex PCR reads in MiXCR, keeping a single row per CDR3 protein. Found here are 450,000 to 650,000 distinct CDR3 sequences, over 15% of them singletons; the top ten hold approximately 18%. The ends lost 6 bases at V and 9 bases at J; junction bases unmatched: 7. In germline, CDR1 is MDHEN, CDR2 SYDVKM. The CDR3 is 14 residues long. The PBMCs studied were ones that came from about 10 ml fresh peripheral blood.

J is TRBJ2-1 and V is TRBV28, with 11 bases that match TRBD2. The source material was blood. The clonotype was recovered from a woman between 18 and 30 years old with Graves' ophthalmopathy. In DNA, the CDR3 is TGTGCCAGCAGCTTGCTAGCGGGAGGTGGTGAGCAGTTCTTC. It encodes CASSLLAGGGEQFF.